The sequence of this TCR beta chain was determined in a study of T-cell memory formation after mild COVID-19. Study-level background: TCR clusters were largely donor specific. Study-wide results and limits: Most CD4+ clones that shrank were in CM and EM, while CD8+ ones turned up in EMRA. Clones that got smaller from day 15 to 85 had even CD4/CD8, while clones growing later tipped toward CD4+.

This clonotype was recorded a few times. Its antigen is as yet unknown. TCR alpha and TCR beta cDNA libraries carrying sample barcodes and UMIs were produced by 5'RACE using constant-segment primers. From the 5' RACE reads, TCRdb called clonotypes with MiXCR, one entry per CDR3 protein. The sample comprises about 110,000 distinct CDR3 sequences, 18% of which are singletons, and around 5.5% rests with the top ten. This CDR3 has 14 amino acids. With V trimmed by 7 bases and J by 5 bases, 4 bases remained unmatched. The V gene's germline CDR1 is SNHLY and CDR2 FYNNEI. The chain recombines TRBV2 with TRBJ2-3, with TRBD2 matching over 12 bases. The source material was PBMCs or a T cell subset sorted from them (not recorded which). The source of this sequence is a young man who had mild COVID-19 (a few samples of this study predate the infection). Cell type and time point are not known. The CDR3, as DNA: TGTGCCAGCAAACTAGCGGGGGGTGGAGATACGCAGTATTTT. This encodes CASKLAGGGDTQYF.